These 5 T cell receptor beta chains originate from one sample sequenced in a study of high-grade serous ovarian cancer treatment subgroups. Tumor tissue was taken before any definitive surgery or chemotherapy was given. Only in-frame clones appear in the TCRdb table, and some are missing; sequencing was by immunoSEQ multiplex PCR. The sample consists of about 39,000 clones, about 80% of them appearing once. The sample was tumor tissue. The origin of the receptors is a human donor with high-grade serous ovarian cancer.

This clone was counted only a few times. This chain uses TRBV5-1 with TRBJ1-6; D is unclear. V was pared by 3 bases and J by 5 bases, with 12 bases between. This CDR3 has 15 residues. Per germline, CDR1 SGHRS and CDR2 YFSETQ. CDR3 protein: CASSSLGPDNSPLHF. Here the CDR3 DNA reads TGCGCCAGCAGCTCCCTCGGTCCGGATAATTCACCCCTCCACTTT. Combining the CDR3 with reference TRBV5-1 and TRBJ1-6 gives the whole variable domain KAGVTQTPRYLIKTRGQQVTLSCSPISGHRSVSWYQQTPGQGLQFLFEYFSETQRNKGNFPGRFSGRQFSNSRSEMNVSTLELGDSALYLCASSSLGPDNSPLHFGNGTRLTVT.

The rearrangement links TRBV28 to TRBJ2-3; TRBD2 aligns across 13 bases. CDR1 and CDR2 from the germline V gene are MDHEN and SYDVKM. There are 16 residues in the CDR3. The junction had 7 bases not matched to a gene; V was cut back by 3 bases and J by 7 bases. The CDR3 reads CASSLPLAGGPNTQYF. The DNA of the CDR3 is TGTGCCAGCAGTTTGCCACTAGCGGGAGGGCCAAATACGCAGTATTTT. The full variable domain, in which reference TRBV28 and TRBJ2-3 provide the parts outside the CDR3, is DVKVTQSSRYLVKRTGEKVFLECVQDMDHENMFWYRQDPGLGLRLIYFSYDVKMKEKGDIPEGYSVSREKKERFSLILESASTNQTSMYLCASSLPLAGGPNTQYFGPGTRLTVL.

V and J are TRBV5-1 and TRBJ2-7, with D possibly called TRBD1 or TRBD2 (5 bases each). Germline V lookup: CDR1 SGHRS, CDR2 YFSETQ. V lost 0 bases, J lost 0 bases, and 22 bases lay in between. The CDR3 sequence is 19 residues long. The CDR3 region has the DNA TGCGCCAGCAGCTTGGAAGTGGCAGGGTGGCGGGTGAGCTCCTACGAGCAGTACTTC. It codes for CASSLEVAGWRVSSYEQYF. Looking up the rest from reference TRBV5-1 and TRBJ2-7 gives the full variable domain: KAGVTQTPRYLIKTRGQQVTLSCSPISGHRSVSWYQQTPGQGLQFLFEYFSETQRNKGNFPGRFSGRQFSNSRSEMNVSTLELGDSALYLCASSLEVAGWRVSSYEQYFGPGTRLTVT.

The chain is built from TRBV6-5 and TRBJ2-3; perhaps D is TRBD1 or TRBD2 (6 bases each). The germline V gene encodes CDR1 MNHEY and CDR2 SVGAGI. This CDR3 is 13 amino acids long. V gave up 8 bases and J gave up 1 base, with 10 bases separating them. The CDR3: CASHGGGTDTQYF. CDR3 DNA: TGTGCCAGCCACGGGGGCGGCACAGATACGCAGTATTTT.

The chain recombines TRBV28 with TRBJ2-7, with D tentatively TRBD2 (5 bases). The CDR3 is 16 residues long. The ends were cut back, 8 bases at V and 6 bases at J, with 26 bases in the middle. Germline V gene sequence: CDR1 MDHEN, CDR2 SYDVKM. CDR3 nucleotides: TGTGCCAGCCGGAGTTTGTCCTCCAATACTCGGGGCGAGCAGTACTTC. It encodes CASRSLSSNTRGEQYF. The full variable domain, with the rest looked up from reference TRBV28 and TRBJ2-7, is DVKVTQSSRYLVKRTGEKVFLECVQDMDHENMFWYRQDPGLGLRLIYFSYDVKMKEKGDIPEGYSVSREKKERFSLILESASTNQTSMYLCASRSLSSNTRGEQYFGPGTRLTVT.